The rows below give T cell receptor beta chains drawn from one sample of a study of blood T cells in healthy people across ages. From the 5' RACE reads, TCRdb called clonotypes with MiXCR, one entry per CDR3 protein. The repertoire consists of roughly 1.9 million distinct CDR3 sequences, with approximately 40% occurring once and the leading ten covering 20% to 25%. Sequenced: blood. Source of these receptors: a human donor in good health. The CDR3 runs from the conserved cysteine through the conserved F or W. Each record gives: CDR3 DNA, CDR3 protein, J gene, clone size, CDR3 length, V gene, D gene. A D gene is named only where the DNA matches it firmly. Rows give clone size only sometimes, using once, few, many, or a class for an expanded clone.

DNA: TGTGCCAGCAGCGGCACGCGGGGGGGCCCCTACAATGAGCAGTTCTTC; CDR3: CASSGTRGGPYNEQFF; J: TRBJ2-1; size: few; length: 16; V: TRBV7-8; D: TRBD2
DNA: TGTGCCATCAGTGAGGACAGGGGGCACTACACCTTC; CDR3: CAISEDRGHYTF; J: TRBJ1-2; size: few; length: 12; V: TRBV10-3; D: TRBD1
DNA: TGTGCCAGCAGTTATAATCAGGGCAATGAGCAGTTCTTC; CDR3: CASSYNQGNEQFF; J: TRBJ2-1; size: few; length: 13; V: TRBV12-3/TRBV12-4; D: .
DNA: TGTGCCAGCAGCTACAAGGCGGCCCCCCGCTACACCTTC; CDR3: CASSYKAAPRYTF; J: TRBJ1-2; size: few; length: 13; V: TRBV3-1; D: .
DNA: TGTGCCAGCAGTTTAATCATGGCAGGGCCCACCGGGGAGCTGTTTTTT; CDR3: CASSLIMAGPTGELFF; J: TRBJ2-2; size: .; length: 16; V: TRBV27; D: .
DNA: TGCAGTGCTAGAGGTGGACTAGCGGGGGGAAGGGATACGCAGTATTTT; CDR3: CSARGGLAGGRDTQYF; J: TRBJ2-3; size: .; length: 16; V: TRBV20-1; D: TRBD2
DNA: TGTGCCAGCAGCACACTGGGGCACCAAGAGACCCAGTACTTC; CDR3: CASSTLGHQETQYF; J: TRBJ2-5; size: .; length: 14; V: TRBV11-3; D: .
DNA: TGTGCCAGCAGCTTAGCGGGGGACCGGCGGGAGCAGTTCTTC; CDR3: CASSLAGDRREQFF; J: TRBJ2-1; size: few; length: 14; V: TRBV7-2; D: .
DNA: TGTGCCAGCAGCCAAGATCAGCGGGGGGGCACAGATACGCAGTATTTT; CDR3: CASSQDQRGGTDTQYF; J: TRBJ2-3; size: .; length: 16; V: TRBV3-1; D: TRBD2
DNA: TGTGCCAGCAGGGACAGGTATTCCCAAGGCTACACCTTC; CDR3: CASRDRYSQGYTF; J: TRBJ1-2; size: few; length: 13; V: TRBV9; D: TRBD1
DNA: TGTGCCAGCAGTGAGTGGCAGGGCGGCGGCTACACCTTC; CDR3: CASSEWQGGGYTF; J: TRBJ1-2; size: .; length: 13; V: TRBV2; D: .
DNA: TGTGCCAGCACGGGGGGAATTAGCGGCAATGAGCAGTTCTTC; CDR3: CASTGGISGNEQFF; J: TRBJ2-1; size: .; length: 14; V: TRBV5-4; D: TRBD2
DNA: TGCGCCAGCAGCTTGGATCCGGGTGGATTGAATGAGCAGTTCTTC; CDR3: CASSLDPGGLNEQFF; J: TRBJ2-1; size: .; length: 15; V: TRBV5-1; D: .
DNA: TGTGCCAGCAGTGACCCACAGGTCTTTAGCAATCAGCCCCAGCATTTT; CDR3: CASSDPQVFSNQPQHF; J: TRBJ1-5; size: .; length: 16; V: TRBV2; D: .
DNA: TGTGCCAGCAGTTACGCGAGACAAGGAGAGACCCAGTACTTC; CDR3: CASSYARQGETQYF; J: TRBJ2-5; size: .; length: 14; V: TRBV6-2/TRBV6-3; D: .
DNA: TGCAGCGTTGAAGTTCAAGGAGGCTACACCTTC; CDR3: CSVEVQGGYTF; J: TRBJ1-2; size: few; length: 11; V: TRBV29-1; D: .
DNA: TGTGCCACCAGCAGAGAGTGGCTTGTGGATACGCAGTATTTT; CDR3: CATSREWLVDTQYF; J: TRBJ2-3; size: .; length: 14; V: TRBV15; D: .
DNA: TGTGCCAGCAGCCAAGATAGGGGGGCCCAGTACTTC; CDR3: CASSQDRGAQYF; J: TRBJ2-5; size: few; length: 12; V: TRBV4-2; D: .
DNA: TGCGCCAGCAGCCAAGAACTACAAGGACCAGAACAGACCCAGTACTTC; CDR3: CASSQELQGPEQTQYF; J: TRBJ2-5; size: .; length: 16; V: TRBV4-3; D: .
DNA: TGCAGTGCCAGTTTCTACGACAGCTCCTACGAGCAGTACTTC; CDR3: CSASFYDSSYEQYF; J: TRBJ2-7; size: .; length: 14; V: TRBV20-1; D: .
DNA: TGTGCCAGCAGTACCGTGACAGGGTACCAAGAGACCCAGTACTTC; CDR3: CASSTVTGYQETQYF; J: TRBJ2-5; size: many; length: 15; V: TRBV6-5; D: TRBD1
DNA: TGCAGTGCTAGTATGGCCCGGGGATACAATGAGCAGTTCTTC; CDR3: CSASMARGYNEQFF; J: TRBJ2-1; size: .; length: 14; V: TRBV20-1; D: .
DNA: TGTGCCAGCACACGCCGGAGCTCTGGGGCCAACGTCCTGACTTTC; CDR3: CASTRRSSGANVLTF; J: TRBJ2-6; size: few; length: 15; V: TRBV6-1; D: .
DNA: TGCAGCGTTGAAGATTTCGGACAGGGTGTCGGGGAGCTGTTTTTT; CDR3: CSVEDFGQGVGELFF; J: TRBJ2-2; size: many; length: 15; V: TRBV29-1; D: TRBD1
DNA: TGTGCCCGATTTACAGGGTCTGTCTACACCTTC; CDR3: CARFTGSVYTF; J: TRBJ1-2; size: few; length: 11; V: TRBV30; D: .
DNA: TGCAGTGCTAGAGATGCCCAGACCTATGGCTACACCTTC; CDR3: CSARDAQTYGYTF; J: TRBJ1-2; size: .; length: 13; V: TRBV20-1; D: .
DNA: TGTGCCAGCAGCGTAGGGGGGACAGGGCTCACTGAAGCTTTCTTT; CDR3: CASSVGGTGLTEAFF; J: TRBJ1-1; size: once; length: 15; V: TRBV9; D: TRBD1
DNA: TGTGCCAGCAGTCCAGGGGGGGCCAAAGAGACCCAGTACTTC; CDR3: CASSPGGAKETQYF; J: TRBJ2-5; size: .; length: 14; V: TRBV11-2; D: .
DNA: TGCAGTGCTAGGGACACAGTAGGCCCGGATTCACCCCTCCACTTT; CDR3: CSARDTVGPDSPLHF; J: TRBJ1-6; size: .; length: 15; V: TRBV20-1; D: .
DNA: TGTGCCAGCAGCCCGGGGGGTTACGGGGCCGAGCAGTACTTC; CDR3: CASSPGGYGAEQYF; J: TRBJ2-7; size: .; length: 14; V: TRBV7-3; D: TRBD2
DNA: TGTGCCTGGAGTCGGCGTGTAGTCCCTGAAGCTTTCTTT; CDR3: CAWSRRVVPEAFF; J: TRBJ1-1; size: few; length: 13; V: TRBV30; D: .
DNA: TGTGCCAGCAGCCCCCGGGGCAGTTATACGCAGTATTTT; CDR3: CASSPRGSYTQYF; J: TRBJ2-3; size: .; length: 13; V: TRBV7-9; D: .
DNA: TGTGCCACCAGCGGTGGTGGGTCTGGGGCCAACGTCCTGACTTTC; CDR3: CATSGGGSGANVLTF; J: TRBJ2-6; size: many; length: 15; V: TRBV15; D: .
DNA: TGTGCCAGCAGAGTAGGGCGGCCCGCTAGCACAGATACGCAGTATTTT; CDR3: CASRVGRPASTDTQYF; J: TRBJ2-3; size: once; length: 16; V: TRBV7-2; D: .
DNA: TGTGCCAGCAGAGGACTAGCGGGCACCTCTGGGGCCAACGTCCTGACTTTC; CDR3: CASRGLAGTSGANVLTF; J: TRBJ2-6; size: .; length: 17; V: TRBV12-3/TRBV12-4; D: TRBD2
DNA: TGTGCCAGCAGCCAATACGACACAGGGGGCTCCTACGAGCAGTACTTC; CDR3: CASSQYDTGGSYEQYF; J: TRBJ2-7; size: few; length: 16; V: TRBV3-1; D: TRBD1
DNA: TGCAGTGTGGGGACTAGTATCGGTGAGCAGTTCTTC; CDR3: CSVGTSIGEQFF; J: TRBJ2-1; size: .; length: 12; V: TRBV20-1; D: TRBD2
DNA: TGTGCCACCAGCAGGCCCGGGACAGGAGCTGGAAACACCATATATTTT; CDR3: CATSRPGTGAGNTIYF; J: TRBJ1-3; size: .; length: 16; V: TRBV15; D: TRBD1
DNA: TGTGCCAGCAGCTCCGGGGGCGGAAACATTCAGTACTTC; CDR3: CASSSGGGNIQYF; J: TRBJ2-4; size: many; length: 13; V: TRBV7-9; D: .
DNA: TGTGCCAGCAGCGTAGGTGGCGGGGGGATCTACGAGCAGTACTTC; CDR3: CASSVGGGGIYEQYF; J: TRBJ2-7; size: .; length: 15; V: TRBV9; D: TRBD2
DNA: TGTGCCAGCAGACTACTACAGAGTGCACCCCTCCACTTT; CDR3: CASRLLQSAPLHF; J: TRBJ1-6; size: .; length: 13; V: TRBV5-8; D: .
DNA: TGTGCCAGCAGCTTATCAGGGGTTAAGAACTATGGCTACACCTTC; CDR3: CASSLSGVKNYGYTF; J: TRBJ1-2; size: few; length: 15; V: TRBV7-2; D: .
DNA: TGTGCCAGCACCGAAGAAAGAGGGGGTTTCACAGATACGCAGTATTTT; CDR3: CASTEERGGFTDTQYF; J: TRBJ2-3; size: few; length: 16; V: TRBV4-2; D: .
DNA: TGTGCCAGCAGCTCACTACAAGTATACGGGGAGCTGTTTTTT; CDR3: CASSSLQVYGELFF; J: TRBJ2-2; size: few; length: 14; V: TRBV6-1; D: .
DNA: TGTGCCAGCAGCCGGGGGGGGATGGGAGACGAGCAGTACTTC; CDR3: CASSRGGMGDEQYF; J: TRBJ2-7; size: .; length: 14; V: TRBV5-6; D: TRBD2
DNA: TGCGCCAGCAGCCAAGTAGGGGGGTCTGGGGCCAACGTCCTGACTTTC; CDR3: CASSQVGGSGANVLTF; J: TRBJ2-6; size: few; length: 16; V: TRBV4-3; D: .
DNA: TGCGCCAGCAGCGCGGCCTGGGGGGATGAGCAGTTCTTC; CDR3: CASSAAWGDEQFF; J: TRBJ2-1; size: few; length: 13; V: TRBV5-1; D: .
DNA: TGCGCCAGCAGCCAAGAAAACTGGGGCAGCACCTACGAGCAGTACTTC; CDR3: CASSQENWGSTYEQYF; J: TRBJ2-7; size: .; length: 16; V: TRBV4-1; D: .
DNA: TGTGCCAGCAGTTTGGAGCGAGGCGGCGATACGCAGTATTTT; CDR3: CASSLERGGDTQYF; J: TRBJ2-3; size: .; length: 14; V: TRBV6-5; D: .
DNA: TGTGCCAGCAGCTTATTGCGACAACTACTCACAGATACGCAGTATTTT; CDR3: CASSLLRQLLTDTQYF; J: TRBJ2-3; size: .; length: 16; V: TRBV7-2; D: .
DNA: TGTGCCAGCAGTAAACGGACAGGGGGGATTCTCTATGGCTACACCTTC; CDR3: CASSKRTGGILYGYTF; J: TRBJ1-2; size: .; length: 16; V: TRBV6-5; D: TRBD1
DNA: TGTGCCAGCAGCGAGGACAGAGACAATGAGCAGTTCTTC; CDR3: CASSEDRDNEQFF; J: TRBJ2-1; size: .; length: 13; V: TRBV6-4; D: .